This TCR beta chain was sequenced for a study of type 1 and type 2 diabetes patients. There are a few counts of this clonotype. PCR was run on genomic DNA. Amplification of the beta chain CDR3 used 30 forward and 13 reverse multiplex primers. One entry per CDR3 protein, called by TCRdb with MiXCR from the multiplex PCR reads. The data hold 280,000 or so distinct CDR3 sequences, with around 50% observed a single time. The origin of this receptor is a man aged 18 to 30 with type 2 diabetes. Sequenced sample: peripheral blood mononuclear cells (PBMCs).

CDR3 bases: TGTGCCAGTAGTATAGGCCCAGGGGGCTACGAGCAGTACTTC. Its protein product is CASSIGPGGYEQYF. The chain has TRBV19 and TRBJ2-7, with 7 bases aligning to TRBD1. The CDR3 is made up of 14 amino acids. Trimming removed 1 base from V and 3 bases from J; junction bases left unmatched: 3. Germline assignment: CDR1 LNHDA and CDR2 SQIVND (reference sequence). The variable domain in full, with the rest retrieved from reference TRBV19 and TRBJ2-7, is DGGITQSPKYLFRKEGQNVTLSCEQNLNHDAMYWYRQDPGQGLRLIYYSQIVNDFQKGDIAEGYSVSREKKESFPLTVTSAQKNPTAFYLCASSIGPGGYEQYFGPGTRLTVT.